This T cell receptor beta chain was sequenced in a study of blood T cell repertoires in COVID-19. The CDR3 has 14 amino acids. J was trimmed by 7 bases and V by 1 base; bases with no gene match: 3. Germline V gives CDR1 LGHDT, CDR2 YNNKEL (reference sequence). Profiled with immunoSEQ multiplex PCR; TCRdb holds only in-frame clones, not every one. The data contain around 160,000 clones, 75% to 85% of them singletons. Material: peripheral blood. This sequence joins TRBV3-1 (or the pseudogene TRBV3-2) and TRBJ2-2; 7 nucleotides align to TRBD1. This receptor was identified in a human donor with acute or convalescent COVID-19. The donor label of this sample is uncertain. CDR3 region: CASSQGGGGGELFF. CDR3 coding DNA: TGTGCCAGCAGCCAAGGAGGGGGCGGCGGGGAGCTGTTTTTT.